Presented here are 6 T cell receptor beta chains from one specimen sequenced in a study of blood T cell repertoires in COVID-19. Data came from immunoSEQ multiplex PCR; TCRdb stores just in-frame clones and leaves some out. The data contain roughly 250,000 clones, 82% of them singletons. The sequenced material came from peripheral blood. These receptors were obtained from a woman aged 55-70 years with active or convalescent COVID-19.

A single count supports this clone. The J gene is TRBJ1-3, the V gene TRBV27; D perhaps matches TRBD1 (5 bases). CDR1 is MNHEY, CDR2 SMNVEV, per germline (reference sequence). Trimming stripped 1 base from V and 0 bases from J, with 7 bases between. The CDR3 length is 15 residues. CDR3 protein: CASSLCRASGNTIYF. The CDR3 DNA sequence: TGTGCCAGCAGTTTATGCAGGGCCTCTGGAAACACCATATATTTT.

The chain joins TRBV27 to TRBJ1-4; D may be TRBD1 (5 bases). The germline V gene has CDR1 MNHEY and CDR2 SMNVEV (reference sequence). Between the trimmed V and J ends, which lost 0 bases and 15 bases, there was a span of 11 bases. CDR3 length equals 12 residues. CDR3: CASSLSGGRMFF. CDR3 coding DNA: TGTGCCAGCAGTTTATCCGGGGGGAGGATGTTTTTT.

The chain couples TRBV18 to TRBJ1-2; the D gene is possibly TRBD1 (6 bases). Germline V CDR1 and CDR2: KGHSH, LQKENI. Trimming cost V 1 base and J 5 bases, with 8 bases left between them. The CDR3 has 13 residues. CDR3 DNA sequence: TGTGCCAGCTCACCACTGGGGGCTTATGGCTACACCTTC. This sequence encodes CASSPLGAYGYTF.

V usage is TRBV6-5 and J usage is TRBJ1-5; D call uncertain. The CDR3 extends over 15 amino acids. The ends were cut back, 6 bases at V and 2 bases at J, with 14 bases in the middle. Germline V gene sequence: CDR1 MNHEY, CDR2 SVGAGI. The CDR3 nucleotides are TGTGCCAGCAGCAACCGGGAATCGGGCAATCAGCCCCAGCATTTT. Protein sequence: CASSNRESGNQPQHF.

This rearrangement joins TRBV6-2 or TRBV6-3 to TRBJ2-3, with 8 bases fitting TRBD2. Trimming took 4 bases from V and 3 from J; bases not matched to a gene: 9. The CDR3 runs 16 residues. CDR1 is MNHEY and CDR2 is SVGEGT in the germline V gene. The CDR3 sequence: CASSSPSGGRTDTQYF. The CDR3 region has the DNA TGTGCCAGCAGTTCCCCGAGCGGGGGACGGACAGATACGCAGTATTTT.

The V and J genes are TRBV29-1 and TRBJ2-7; 9 bases agree with TRBD1. V gave up 1 base and J gave up 5 bases; unmatched junction bases: 9. The V gene's germline CDR1 is SQVTM and CDR2 ANQGSEA. This CDR3 spans 15 amino acids. The CDR3, as DNA: TGCAGCGTTGAAGGGGGAGAGACAGGGGGAAACGAGCAGTACTTC. This codes for CSVEGGETGGNEQYF.